This T cell receptor (beta chain) was sequenced in a study of cytotoxic CD8 clonotypes in ibrutinib-treated CLL. Study details: Specimens for response were gathered following a median 12 months of therapy, spanning 6 to 36.

The V and J ends lost 7 bases and 4 bases, in that order; junction bases with no gene match: 11. The CDR3 has 16 residues. Germline V gene data show CDR1 as LNHDA and CDR2 as SQIVND (reference sequence). With respect to this clone: Its antigen is still unknown.

General study points: Public clonotypes were rare and shrank or held steady on treatment.

The sequencing depth, 1 in 200,000 to 1 in 1 million T cells, was the target. Profiled with immunoSEQ multiplex PCR; TCRdb holds only in-frame clones, not every one. The profile shows 110,000 to 150,000 clones, roughly 76% of them singletons. V usage is TRBV19 and J usage is TRBJ2-1; TRBD2 aligns across 9 bases. The sequenced sample was PBMCs, obtained after 24 months of ibrutinib treatment. The TCR comes from a human donor with chronic lymphocytic leukemia. This CDR3 reads CASTPSLAGPYNEQFF. The CDR3 DNA follows: TGTGCCAGTACCCCCTCCCTAGCGGGGCCGTACAATGAGCAGTTCTTC.